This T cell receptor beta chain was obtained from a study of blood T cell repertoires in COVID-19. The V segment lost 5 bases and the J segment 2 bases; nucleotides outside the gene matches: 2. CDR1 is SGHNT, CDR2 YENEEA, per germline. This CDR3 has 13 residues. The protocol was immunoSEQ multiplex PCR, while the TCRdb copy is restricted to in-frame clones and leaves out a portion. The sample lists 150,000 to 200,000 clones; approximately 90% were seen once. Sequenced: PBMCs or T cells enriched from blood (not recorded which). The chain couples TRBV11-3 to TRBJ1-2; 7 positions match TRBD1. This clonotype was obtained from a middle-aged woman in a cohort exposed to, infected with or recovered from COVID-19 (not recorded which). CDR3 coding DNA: TGTGCCAGCAGCGAGGGGGCCAACTATGGCTACACCTTC. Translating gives CASSEGANYGYTF.